This T cell receptor (beta chain) is drawn from a study of cytomegalovirus exposure and HLA in healthy donors. Study-level points and caveats: HLA restriction was apparent for most CMV-associated TCR beta chains in a later analysis. Common viral pathogens were later found to be apparently linked to several of the most significant clusters. A later look showed TCR association rates differing by HLA locus, highest for DRB1 and lowest for HLA-C.

PCR employed 60 Vbeta and 13 Jbeta primers. Generated by immunoSEQ multiplex PCR, the TCRdb table keeps only in-frame clones and is missing some. In the table there are around 94,000 clones, over 65% of which are singletons. A word on this clone: Its cognate antigen is unknown.

CDR1 LNHDA and CDR2 SQIVND come from the germline V gene (reference sequence). This CDR3 has 12 amino acids. Trimming took off 3 bases at V and 4 bases at J, with 4 bases between the two ends. Specimen: PBMCs. This TCR derives from a man aged 25-45 years in good health and CMV-seronegative. This chain connects TRBV19 to TRBJ2-1, with D uncertain. For the CDR3, the DNA is TGTGCCAGTAGTATTCTTTACAATGAGCAGTTCTTC. Amino acids: CASSILYNEQFF.